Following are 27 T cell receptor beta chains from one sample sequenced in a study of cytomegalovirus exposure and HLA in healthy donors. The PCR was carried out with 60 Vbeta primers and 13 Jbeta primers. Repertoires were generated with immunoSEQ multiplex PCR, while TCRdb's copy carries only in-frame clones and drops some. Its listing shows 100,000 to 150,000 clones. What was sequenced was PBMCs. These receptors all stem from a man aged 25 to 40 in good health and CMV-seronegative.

The CDR3 DNA is TGTGCCAGCAGCGGACTAGCGGGGGGCCTAGTAGGTGAGCAGTTCTTC. It encodes CASSGLAGGLVGEQFF. The chain carries TRBV9 and TRBJ2-1; the match to TRBD2 covers 13 bases. The CDR3 contains 16 residues. The germline gives CDR1 SGDLS, CDR2 YYNGEE. V was clipped by 3 bases and J by 9 bases; unmatched bases: 9.

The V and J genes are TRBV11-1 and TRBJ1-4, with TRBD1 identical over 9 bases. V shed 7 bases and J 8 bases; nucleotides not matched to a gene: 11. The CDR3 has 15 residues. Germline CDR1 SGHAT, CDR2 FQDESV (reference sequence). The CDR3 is CASKPGQGSGEKLFF. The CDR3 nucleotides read TGTGCCAGCAAACCGGGACAGGGATCCGGAGAAAAACTGTTTTTT.

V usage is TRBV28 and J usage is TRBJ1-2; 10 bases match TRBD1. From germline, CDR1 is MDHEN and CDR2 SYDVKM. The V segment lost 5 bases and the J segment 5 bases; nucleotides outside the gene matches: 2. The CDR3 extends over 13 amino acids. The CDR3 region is CASSLDRGYGYTF. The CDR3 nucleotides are TGTGCCAGCAGTCTGGACAGGGGGTATGGCTACACCTTC.

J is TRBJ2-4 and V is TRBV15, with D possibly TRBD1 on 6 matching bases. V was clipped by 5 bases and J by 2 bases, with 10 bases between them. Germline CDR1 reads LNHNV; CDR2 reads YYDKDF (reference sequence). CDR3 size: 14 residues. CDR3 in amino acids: CATSFRDTKNIQYF. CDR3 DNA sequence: TGTGCCACCAGCTTTAGGGACACCAAAAACATTCAGTACTTC.

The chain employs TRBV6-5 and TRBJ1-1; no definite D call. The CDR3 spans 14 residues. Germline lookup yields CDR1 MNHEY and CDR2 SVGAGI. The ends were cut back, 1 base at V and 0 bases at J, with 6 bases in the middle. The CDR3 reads CASSYLAVNTEAFF. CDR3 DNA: TGTGCCAGCAGTTACTTAGCGGTGAACACTGAAGCTTTCTTT.

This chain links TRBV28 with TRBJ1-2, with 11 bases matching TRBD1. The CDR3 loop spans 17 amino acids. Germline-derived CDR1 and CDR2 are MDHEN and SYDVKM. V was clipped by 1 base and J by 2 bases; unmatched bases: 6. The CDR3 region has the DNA TGTGCCAGCAGTTTATCCTTTGGGACAGGGGGGAACTATGGCTACACCTTC. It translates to CASSLSFGTGGNYGYTF.

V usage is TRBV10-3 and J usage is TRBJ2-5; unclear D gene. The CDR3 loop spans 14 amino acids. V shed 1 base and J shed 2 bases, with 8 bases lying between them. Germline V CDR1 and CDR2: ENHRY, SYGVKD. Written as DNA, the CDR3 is TGTGCCATCAGTGAGTGGTCACAACAAGAGACCCAGTACTTC. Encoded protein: CAISEWSQQETQYF.

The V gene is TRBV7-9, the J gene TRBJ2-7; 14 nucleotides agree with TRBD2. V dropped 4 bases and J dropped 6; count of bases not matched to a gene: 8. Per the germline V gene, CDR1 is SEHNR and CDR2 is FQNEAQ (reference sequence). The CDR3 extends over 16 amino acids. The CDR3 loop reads CASSSRTSGRNSEQYF. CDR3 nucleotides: TGTGCCAGCAGCTCCAGGACTAGCGGGAGGAATAGCGAGCAGTACTTC.

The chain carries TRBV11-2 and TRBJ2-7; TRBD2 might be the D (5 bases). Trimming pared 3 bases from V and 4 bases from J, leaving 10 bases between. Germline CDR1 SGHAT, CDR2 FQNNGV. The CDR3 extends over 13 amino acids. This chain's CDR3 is CASSLDSAYEQYF. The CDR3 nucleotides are TGTGCCAGCAGCTTGGACTCGGCATACGAGCAGTACTTC.

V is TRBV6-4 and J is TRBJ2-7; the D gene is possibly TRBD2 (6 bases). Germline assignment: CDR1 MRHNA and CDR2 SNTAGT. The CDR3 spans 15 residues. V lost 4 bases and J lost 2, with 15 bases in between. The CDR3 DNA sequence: TGTGCCAGCAGTGTAGATGGTAGCGGAACCTACGAGCAGTACTTC. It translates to CASSVDGSGTYEQYF.

DNA of the CDR3: TGCGCCAGCAGCCCAATACTAGCGGGAGTATGGAATGAGCAGTTCTTC. Its translation: CASSPILAGVWNEQFF. V gene TRBV4-1 combines with J gene TRBJ2-1; 11 bases align to TRBD2. Germline trimming cut 4 bases from V and 7 bases from J; bases unmatched to any gene: 9. This CDR3 region has 16 residues. CDR1 and CDR2 from the germline V gene are MGHRA and YSYEKL.

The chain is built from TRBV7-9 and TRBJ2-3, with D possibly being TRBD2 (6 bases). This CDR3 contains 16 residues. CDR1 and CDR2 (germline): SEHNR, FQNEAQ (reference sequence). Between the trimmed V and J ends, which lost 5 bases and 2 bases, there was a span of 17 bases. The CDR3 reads CASSRGAAGDTDTQYF. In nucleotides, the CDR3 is TGTGCCAGCAGCCGCGGGGCAGCAGGAGACACAGATACGCAGTATTTT.

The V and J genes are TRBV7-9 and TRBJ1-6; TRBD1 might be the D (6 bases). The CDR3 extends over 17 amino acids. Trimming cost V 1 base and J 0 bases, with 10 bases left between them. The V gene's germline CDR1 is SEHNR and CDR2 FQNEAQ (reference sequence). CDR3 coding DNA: TGTGCCAGCAGCTTAGGAGACAGGAGCTCCTATAATTCACCCCTCCACTTT. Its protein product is CASSLGDRSSYNSPLHF.

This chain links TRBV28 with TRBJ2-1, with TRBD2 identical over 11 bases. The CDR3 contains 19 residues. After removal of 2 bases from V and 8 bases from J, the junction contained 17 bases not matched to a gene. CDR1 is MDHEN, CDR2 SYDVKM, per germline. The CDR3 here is CASSLPRQFQTSGRDEQFF. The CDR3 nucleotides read TGTGCCAGCAGTTTACCGCGTCAATTCCAAACTAGCGGGAGAGATGAGCAGTTCTTC.

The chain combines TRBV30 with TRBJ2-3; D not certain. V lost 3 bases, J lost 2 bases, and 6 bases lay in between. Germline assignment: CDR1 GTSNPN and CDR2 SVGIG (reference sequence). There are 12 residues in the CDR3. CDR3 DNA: TGTGCCTGGAGCATAGACACAGATACGCAGTATTTT. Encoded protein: CAWSIDTDTQYF.

The CDR3 here is CASSPSSGMLPYEQYF. The CDR3 DNA is TGTGCCAGCAGCCCCTCTAGCGGGATGCTACCCTACGAGCAGTACTTC. The chain joins TRBV14 to TRBJ2-7, with 9 positions matching TRBD2. Trimming at V came to 4 bases and at J to 2 bases, leaving 9 bases not matched to a gene. The CDR3 consists of 16 residues. Per the germline V gene, CDR1 is SGHDN and CDR2 is FVKESK.

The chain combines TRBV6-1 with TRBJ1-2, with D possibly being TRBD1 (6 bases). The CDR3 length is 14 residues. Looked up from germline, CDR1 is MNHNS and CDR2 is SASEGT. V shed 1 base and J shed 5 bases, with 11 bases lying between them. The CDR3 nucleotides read TGTGCCAGCAGTGAAGTGGGGGCTTGGTATGGCTACACCTTC. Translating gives CASSEVGAWYGYTF.

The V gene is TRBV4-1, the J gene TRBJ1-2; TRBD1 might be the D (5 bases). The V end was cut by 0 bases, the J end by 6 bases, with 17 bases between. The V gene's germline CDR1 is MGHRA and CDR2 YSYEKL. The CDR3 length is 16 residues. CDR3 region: CASSQDTQGRWDGYTF. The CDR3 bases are TGCGCCAGCAGCCAAGATACGCAGGGCAGATGGGATGGCTACACCTTC.

The CDR3 loop is CASSSGQGKSEQYF. The CDR3 DNA reads TGTGCCAGCAGCTCGGGACAGGGCAAGTCCGAGCAGTACTTC. The V call is TRBV7-9, the J call TRBJ2-7; 9 bases are shared with TRBD1. CDR1 SEHNR and CDR2 FQNEAQ come from the germline V gene (reference sequence). Trimming at V came to 4 bases and at J to 6 bases, leaving 7 bases not matched to a gene. The CDR3 length is 14 residues.

Here the CDR3 reads CASRISGTGATGELFF. DNA for the CDR3: TGTGCCAGCAGGATATCCGGGACAGGGGCCACCGGGGAGCTGTTTTTT. The J gene is TRBJ2-2, the V gene TRBV25-1, with 10 positions matching TRBD1. Germline trimming cut 6 bases from V and 4 bases from J; bases unmatched to any gene: 8. In germline, CDR1 is MGHDK, CDR2 SYGVNS. This CDR3 is built from 16 residues.

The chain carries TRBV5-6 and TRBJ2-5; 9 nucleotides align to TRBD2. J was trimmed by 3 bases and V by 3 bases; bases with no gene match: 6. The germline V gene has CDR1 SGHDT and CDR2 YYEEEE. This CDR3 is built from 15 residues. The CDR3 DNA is TGTGCCAGCAGCTATAGCGGGAGCGGAAAAGAGACCCAGTACTTC. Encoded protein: CASSYSGSGKETQYF.

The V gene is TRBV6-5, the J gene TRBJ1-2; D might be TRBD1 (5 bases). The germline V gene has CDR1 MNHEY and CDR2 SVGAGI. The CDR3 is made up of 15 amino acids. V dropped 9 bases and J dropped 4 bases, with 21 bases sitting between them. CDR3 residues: CASPFPGLWTYGYTF. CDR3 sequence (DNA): TGTGCCAGTCCTTTCCCAGGGTTGTGGACCTATGGCTACACCTTC.

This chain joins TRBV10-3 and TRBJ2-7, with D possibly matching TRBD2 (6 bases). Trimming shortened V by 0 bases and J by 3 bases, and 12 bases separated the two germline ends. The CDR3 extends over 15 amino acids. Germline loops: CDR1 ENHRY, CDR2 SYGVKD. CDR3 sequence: CAISESTSPNYEQYF. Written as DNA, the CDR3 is TGTGCCATCAGTGAGTCCACTAGCCCAAACTACGAGCAGTACTTC.

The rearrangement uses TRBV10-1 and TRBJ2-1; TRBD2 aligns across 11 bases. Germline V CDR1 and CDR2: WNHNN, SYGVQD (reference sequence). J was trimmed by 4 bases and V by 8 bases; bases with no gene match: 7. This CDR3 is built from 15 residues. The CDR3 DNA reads TGCGCCAGCCTGGGGACTAGCGGTTATTACAATGAGCAGTTCTTC. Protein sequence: CASLGTSGYYNEQFF.

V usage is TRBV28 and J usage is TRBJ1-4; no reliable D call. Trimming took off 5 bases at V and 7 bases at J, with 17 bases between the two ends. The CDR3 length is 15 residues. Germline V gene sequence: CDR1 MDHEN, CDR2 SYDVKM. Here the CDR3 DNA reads TGTGCCAGCAGTCCCCACGACGGAGCCGCTGAAAAACTGTTTTTT. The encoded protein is CASSPHDGAAEKLFF.

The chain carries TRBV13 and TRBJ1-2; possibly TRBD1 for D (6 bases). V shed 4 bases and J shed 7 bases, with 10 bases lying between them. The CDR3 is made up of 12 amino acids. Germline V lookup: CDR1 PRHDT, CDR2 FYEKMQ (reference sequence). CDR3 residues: CASSWGGSGYTF. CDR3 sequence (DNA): TGTGCCAGCAGCTGGGGGGGCTCTGGCTACACCTTC.

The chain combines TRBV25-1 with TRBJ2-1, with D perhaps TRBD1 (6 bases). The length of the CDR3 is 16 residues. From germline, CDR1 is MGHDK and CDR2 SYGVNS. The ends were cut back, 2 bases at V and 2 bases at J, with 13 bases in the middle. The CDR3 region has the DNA TGTGCCAGCAGTGAACTAGGACAGACAGCCTACAATGAGCAGTTCTTC. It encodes CASSELGQTAYNEQFF.